The 12 T cell receptor beta chains in this list originate from one sample, sequenced in a study of T-cell reconstitution after alpha-beta-depleted transplantation in children. During its preparation, the TCRbeta library received unique molecular identifiers. TCRdb reprocessed the PCR reads with MiXCR, giving one entry per CDR3 protein. The profile covers some 180,000 distinct CDR3 sequences, with approximately 6.9% appearing a single time and about 5.5% taken by the ten largest. Sample: PBMCs, taken before TCRalphabeta/CD19-depleted stem cell transplant. The receptors were gathered from a boy aged 2 to 9 with acute lymphoblastic leukemia, due to receive a stem cell transplant.

The V gene is TRBV7-2, the J gene TRBJ1-1, with TRBD1 matching 7 bases. V shed 2 bases, J shed 1 base, and the junction held 7 bases outside the gene matches. There are 16 residues in the CDR3. Germline V CDR1 and CDR2: SGHTA, FQGNSA. For the CDR3, the DNA is TGTGCCAGCAGCTTATTTCAGGGGGGCGCGAACACTGAAGCTTTCTTT. Translated, it gives CASSLFQGGANTEAFF.

This clonotype was seen repeatedly, ten times or more. The rearrangement uses TRBV7-9 and TRBJ2-3; D is possibly TRBD2 (5 bases). V gave up 10 bases and J gave up 6 bases, with 17 bases separating them. This CDR3 contains 13 residues. Looked up from germline, CDR1 is SEHNR and CDR2 is FQNEAQ (reference sequence). The CDR3 region is CATNPESGDTQYF. The CDR3 DNA reads TGTGCCACCAATCCGGAGTCGGGGGATACGCAGTATTTT. The complete variable domain, with remaining parts taken from reference TRBV7-9 and TRBJ2-3, reads DTGVSQNPRHKITKRGQNVTFRCDPISEHNRLYWYRQTLGQGPEFLTYFQNEAQLEKSRLLSDRFSAERPKGSFSTLEIQRTEQGDSAMYLCATNPESGDTQYFGPGTRLTVL.

This clonotype was observed at least ten times. This chain joins TRBV5-1 and TRBJ2-5, with TRBD2 as a possible D gene (6 bases). The CDR3 is made up of 15 amino acids. V was clipped by 4 bases and J by 4 bases, with 17 bases between them. CDR1 is SGHRS, CDR2 YFSETQ, per germline. The CDR3 DNA sequence: TGCGCCAGCAGCGTAGGAGGGACTGAAGGAGAGACCCAGTACTTC. Amino acids: CASSVGGTEGETQYF.

This chain joins TRBV20-1 and TRBJ1-2; 8 nucleotides agree with TRBD1. The CDR3 has 18 amino acids. CDR1 and CDR2 from the germline V gene are DFQATT and SNEGSKA (reference sequence). V shed 7 bases, J shed 4 bases, and the junction held 23 bases outside the gene matches. CDR3 nucleotide sequence: TGCAGTGGGTGGGGGGCCGGGCAGGGGGCGAGTTTAGGCTATGGCTACACCTTC. Translating gives CSGWGAGQGASLGYGYTF.

This clonotype was found a few times. The V call is TRBV12-3 or TRBV12-4, the J call TRBJ1-4; 11 bases align to TRBD1. The CDR3 is made up of 15 amino acids. V gave up 3 bases and J gave up 7 bases; unmatched junction bases: 4. CDR3 loop: CASSFTGQGAEKLFF. CDR3 coding DNA: TGTGCCAGCAGTTTCACCGGACAGGGGGCTGAAAAACTGTTTTTT.

The rearrangement joins TRBV20-1 to TRBJ2-1; 8 nucleotides line up with TRBD2. The CDR3 has 16 amino acids. The V segment lost 2 bases and the J segment 4 bases; nucleotides outside the gene matches: 10. CDR1 is DFQATT, CDR2 SNEGSKA, per germline (reference sequence). The CDR3 spells CSARPGGPSGYNEQFF. The CDR3 DNA follows: TGCAGTGCTAGACCGGGAGGGCCTTCCGGATACAATGAGCAGTTCTTC.

As to this clonotype: The conserved phenylalanine or tryptophan normally closing the CDR3 is absent here, so this likely arose from a read error. This chain's CDR3 is CASSRDRPSGNTIYS. The CDR3 region has the DNA TGCGCCAGCAGCCGGGACAGACCCTCTGGAAACACCATATATTCT. The chain links TRBV5-1 to TRBJ1-3, with TRBD1 matching 7 bases. This CDR3 has 15 residues. V was pared by 4 bases and J by 0 bases, with 4 bases of the junction left unmatched. Germline V lookup: CDR1 SGHRS, CDR2 YFSETQ.

At least ten counts were recorded for this clonotype. The chain is built from TRBV28 and TRBJ2-1; D ambiguous. CDR3 length: 12 amino acids. With 6 bases removed from V and 6 bases from J, the gap between germline ends came to 9 bases. Germline CDR1 is MDHEN and CDR2 is SYDVKM. The DNA for the CDR3 is TGTGCCAGCAGCCTCCTCCGCAATGAGCAGTTCTTC. Encoded protein: CASSLLRNEQFF.

The rearrangement links TRBV28 to TRBJ2-7, with a weak D call TRBD1 (5 bases). V lost 8 bases and J 1 base, leaving 18 bases between the germline ends. This CDR3 spans 15 amino acids. Germline CDR1 MDHEN, CDR2 SYDVKM. The CDR3 DNA sequence: TGTGCCAGCGGCCCGACAGATACAACTTCCTACGAGCAGTACTTC. Residues: CASGPTDTTSYEQYF. Using reference TRBV28 and TRBJ2-7 for the parts outside the CDR3, the full variable domain is DVKVTQSSRYLVKRTGEKVFLECVQDMDHENMFWYRQDPGLGLRLIYFSYDVKMKEKGDIPEGYSVSREKKERFSLILESASTNQTSMYLCASGPTDTTSYEQYFGPGTRLTVT.

This clonotype was picked up a small number of times. This chain uses TRBV7-9 with TRBJ2-7; D might be TRBD1 (5 bases). CDR3 size: 12 residues. Per germline, CDR1 SEHNR and CDR2 FQNEAQ (reference sequence). Trimming shortened V by 5 bases and J by 5 bases, and 10 bases separated the two germline ends. CDR3 loop: CASSPGRDEQYF. Here the CDR3 DNA reads TGTGCCAGCAGCCCCGGCAGGGACGAGCAGTACTTC.

This clonotype has a count of ten or more. V and J are TRBV28 and TRBJ2-7; unclear D gene. Between the trimmed V and J ends, which lost 6 bases and 0 bases, there was a span of 12 bases. CDR3 size: 14 residues. Germline V CDR1 and CDR2: MDHEN, SYDVKM. In nucleotides, the CDR3 is TGTGCCAGCAGATACGCCAAGAGCTCCTACGAGCAGTACTTC. It yields the protein CASRYAKSSYEQYF.

This sequence joins TRBV7-2 and TRBJ1-4; D is possibly TRBD1 (5 bases). Germline CDR1 reads SGHTA; CDR2 reads FQGNSA. The CDR3 length is 15 residues. V was cut by 5 bases and J by 7 bases, with 17 bases left in between. CDR3 sequence: CASSPRGGLGEKLFF. For the CDR3, the DNA is TGTGCCAGCAGCCCCCGGGGGGGTCTGGGTGAAAAACTGTTTTTT. Variable domain in full (rest from reference TRBV7-2 and TRBJ1-4): GAGVSQSPSNKVTEKGKDVELRCDPISGHTALYWYRQSLGQGLEFLIYFQGNSAPDKSGLPSDRFSAERTGGSVSTLTIQRTQQEDSAVYLCASSPRGGLGEKLFFGSGTQLSVL.